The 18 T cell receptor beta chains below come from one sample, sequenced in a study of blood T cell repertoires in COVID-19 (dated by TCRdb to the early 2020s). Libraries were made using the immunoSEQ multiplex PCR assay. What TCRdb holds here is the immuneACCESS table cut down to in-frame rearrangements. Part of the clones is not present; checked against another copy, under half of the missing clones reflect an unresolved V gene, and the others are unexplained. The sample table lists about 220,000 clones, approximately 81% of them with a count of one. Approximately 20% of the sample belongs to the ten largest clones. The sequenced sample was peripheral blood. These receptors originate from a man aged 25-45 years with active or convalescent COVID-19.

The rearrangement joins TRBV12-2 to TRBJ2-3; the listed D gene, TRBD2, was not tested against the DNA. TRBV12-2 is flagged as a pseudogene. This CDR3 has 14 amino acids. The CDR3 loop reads CASRAIAGTDTQYF. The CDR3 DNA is TGTGCAAGTCGCGCAATAGCGGGCACAGATACGCAGTATTTT.

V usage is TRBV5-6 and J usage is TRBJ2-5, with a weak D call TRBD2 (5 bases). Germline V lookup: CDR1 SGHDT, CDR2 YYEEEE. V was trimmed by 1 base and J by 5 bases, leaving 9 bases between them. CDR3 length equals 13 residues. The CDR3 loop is CASSLPGSETQYF. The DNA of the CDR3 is TGTGCCAGCAGCTTGCCGGGGTCGGAGACCCAGTACTTC.

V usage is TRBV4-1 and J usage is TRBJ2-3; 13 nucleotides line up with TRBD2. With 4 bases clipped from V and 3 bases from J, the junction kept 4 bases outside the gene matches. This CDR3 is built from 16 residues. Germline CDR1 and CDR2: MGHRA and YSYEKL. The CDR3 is CASSPGLAGETDTQYF. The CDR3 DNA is TGCGCCAGCAGCCCAGGACTAGCGGGAGAGACAGATACGCAGTATTTT.

CDR3 protein: CASSATGIEQFF. CDR3 nucleotide sequence: TGTGCCAGCAGTGCCACAGGGATTGAGCAGTTCTTC. This chain links TRBV27 with TRBJ2-1, with D perhaps TRBD1 (6 bases). CDR1 and CDR2 (germline): MNHEY, SMNVEV (reference sequence). The CDR3 spans 12 residues. Trimming left V 5 bases short and J 9 bases short, with 11 bases between.

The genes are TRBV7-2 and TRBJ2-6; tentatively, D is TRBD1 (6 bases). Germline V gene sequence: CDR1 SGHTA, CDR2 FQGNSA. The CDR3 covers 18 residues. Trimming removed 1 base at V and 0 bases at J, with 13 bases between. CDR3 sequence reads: CASSLGTALNSGANVLTF. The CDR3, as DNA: TGTGCCAGCAGCTTAGGGACAGCTCTAAACTCTGGGGCCAACGTCCTGACTTTC.

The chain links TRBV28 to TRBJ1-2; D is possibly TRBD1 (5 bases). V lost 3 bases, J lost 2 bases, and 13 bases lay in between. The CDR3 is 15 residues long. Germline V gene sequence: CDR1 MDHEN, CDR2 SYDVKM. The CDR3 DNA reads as TGTGCCAGCAGTTTTGGGGCCGACAGAAACTATGGCTACACCTTC. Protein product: CASSFGADRNYGYTF.

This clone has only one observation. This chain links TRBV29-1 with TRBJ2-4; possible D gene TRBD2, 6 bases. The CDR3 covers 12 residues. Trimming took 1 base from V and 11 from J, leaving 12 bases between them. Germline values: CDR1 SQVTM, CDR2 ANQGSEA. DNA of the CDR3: TGCAGCGTTGAAGGAGGGACTGAGGTTCAGTACTTC. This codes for CSVEGGTEVQYF. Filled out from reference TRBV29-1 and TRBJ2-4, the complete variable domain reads SAVISQKPSRDICQRGTSLTIQCQVDSQVTMMFWYRQQPGQSLTLIATANQGSEATYESGFVIDKFPISRPNLTFSTLTVSNMSPEDSSIYLCSVEGGTEVQYFGAGTRLSVL.

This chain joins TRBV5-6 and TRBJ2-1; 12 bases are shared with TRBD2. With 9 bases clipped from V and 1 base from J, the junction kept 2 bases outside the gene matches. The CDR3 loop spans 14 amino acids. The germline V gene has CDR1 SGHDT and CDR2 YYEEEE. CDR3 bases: TGTGCCATCGGGACTAGCGGGTCCTACAATGAGCAGTTCTTC. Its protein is CAIGTSGSYNEQFF.

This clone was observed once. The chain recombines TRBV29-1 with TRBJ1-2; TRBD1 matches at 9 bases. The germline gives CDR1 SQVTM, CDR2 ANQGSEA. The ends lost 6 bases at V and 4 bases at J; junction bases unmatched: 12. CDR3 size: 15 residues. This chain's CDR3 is CSVKPPGQGGYGYTF. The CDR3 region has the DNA TGCAGCGTCAAACCCCCGGGACAGGGAGGCTATGGCTACACCTTC.

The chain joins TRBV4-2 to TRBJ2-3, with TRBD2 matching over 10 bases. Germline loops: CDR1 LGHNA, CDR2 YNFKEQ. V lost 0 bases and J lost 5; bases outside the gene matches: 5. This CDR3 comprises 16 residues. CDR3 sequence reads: CASSQDPLAGVDTQYF. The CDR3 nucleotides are TGTGCCAGCAGCCAAGATCCCCTAGCGGGGGTAGATACGCAGTATTTT.

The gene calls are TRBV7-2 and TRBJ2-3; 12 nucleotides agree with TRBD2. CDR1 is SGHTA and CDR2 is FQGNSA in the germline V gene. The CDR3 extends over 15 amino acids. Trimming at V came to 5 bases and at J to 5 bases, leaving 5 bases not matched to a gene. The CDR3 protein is CASSERLAGVDTQYF. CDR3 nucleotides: TGTGCCAGCAGCGAACGACTAGCGGGGGTAGATACGCAGTATTTT.

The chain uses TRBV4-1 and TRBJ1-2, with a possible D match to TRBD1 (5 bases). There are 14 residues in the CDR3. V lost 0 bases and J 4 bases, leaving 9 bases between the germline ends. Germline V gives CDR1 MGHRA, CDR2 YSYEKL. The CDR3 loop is CASSQDRGPYGYTF. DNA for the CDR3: TGCGCCAGCAGCCAAGATAGGGGCCCCTATGGCTACACCTTC.

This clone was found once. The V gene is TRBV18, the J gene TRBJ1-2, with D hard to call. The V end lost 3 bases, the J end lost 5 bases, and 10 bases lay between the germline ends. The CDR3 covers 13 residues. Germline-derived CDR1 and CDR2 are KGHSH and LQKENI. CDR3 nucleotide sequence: TGTGCCAGCTCACCCTTAACCGAGTATGGCTACACCTTC. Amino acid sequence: CASSPLTEYGYTF.

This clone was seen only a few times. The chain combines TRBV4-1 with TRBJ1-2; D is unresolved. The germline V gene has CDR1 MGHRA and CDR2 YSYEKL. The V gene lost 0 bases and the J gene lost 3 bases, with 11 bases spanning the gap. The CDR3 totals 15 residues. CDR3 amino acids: CASSQDTAGDYGYTF. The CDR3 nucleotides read TGCGCCAGCAGCCAAGACACAGCGGGAGACTATGGCTACACCTTC.

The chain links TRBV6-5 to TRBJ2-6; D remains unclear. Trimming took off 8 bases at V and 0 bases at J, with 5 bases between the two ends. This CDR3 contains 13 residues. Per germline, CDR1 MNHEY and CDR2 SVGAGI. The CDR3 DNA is TGTGCCAGCCAGGACTCTGGGGCCAACGTCCTGACTTTC. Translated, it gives CASQDSGANVLTF.

CDR3 sequence reads: CASSVETSGINEQFF. The CDR3 nucleotides are TGTGCCAGCAGCGTTGAGACTAGCGGGATTAATGAGCAGTTCTTC. This chain connects TRBV9 to TRBJ2-1; 11 nucleotides align to TRBD2. V gave up 2 bases and J gave up 7 bases; unmatched junction bases: 5. Germline CDR1 and CDR2: SGDLS and YYNGEE. The CDR3 totals 15 residues.

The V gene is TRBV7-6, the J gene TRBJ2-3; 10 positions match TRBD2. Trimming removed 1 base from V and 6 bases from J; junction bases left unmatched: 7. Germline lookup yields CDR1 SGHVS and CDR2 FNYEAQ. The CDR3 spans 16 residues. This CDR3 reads CASSLVVAGGLDTQYF. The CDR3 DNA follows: TGTGCCAGCAGCTTAGTTGTAGCGGGGGGCCTGGATACGCAGTATTTT.

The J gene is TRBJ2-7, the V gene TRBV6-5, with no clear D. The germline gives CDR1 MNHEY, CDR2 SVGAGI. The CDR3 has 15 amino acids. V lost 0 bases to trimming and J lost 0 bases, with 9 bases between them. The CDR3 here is CASSYSKVSSYEQYF. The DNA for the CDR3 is TGTGCCAGCAGTTACTCGAAAGTCAGCTCCTACGAGCAGTACTTC.